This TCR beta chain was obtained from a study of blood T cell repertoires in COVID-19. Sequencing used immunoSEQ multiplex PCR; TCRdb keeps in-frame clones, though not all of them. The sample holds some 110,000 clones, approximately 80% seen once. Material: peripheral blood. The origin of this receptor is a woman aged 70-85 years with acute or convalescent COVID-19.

CDR3: CASSYTPTGSYEQYF. The CDR3 DNA sequence: TGTGCCAGCAGTTACACTCCGACGGGCTCCTACGAGCAGTACTTC. The rearrangement uses TRBV6-5 and TRBJ2-7; D is unresolved. Germline assignment: CDR1 MNHEY and CDR2 SVGAGI. The CDR3 sequence is 15 residues long. V was pared by 2 bases and J by 0 bases, with 11 bases between.